This T cell receptor beta chain was retrieved from a study of T cell responses to AZD1222 COVID-19 vaccine. In this sample, this clone turned up once. Its antigen is not identified. Trimming left V 3 bases short and J 1 base short, with 9 bases between. The CDR3 sequence is 14 residues long. Per germline, CDR1 SEHNR and CDR2 FQNEAQ (reference sequence). Sequenced by immunoSEQ multiplex PCR; TCRdb stores in-frame clones only, minus some. Seen here are fewer than 200,000 clones, about 90% observed once, and the top ten hold under 14%. Second doses at about 4 or about 12 weeks were pooled. The study, taken as a whole, reports: Across spike, vaccine-associated CD4 TCRs were found, dominant at 160-218 and 743-854. Without day 14 samples, only post-peak T cell repertoires were studied. Possibly, clonal diversity was underestimated; donors were largely white British and included more females.

V and J are TRBV7-9 and TRBJ1-1, with D possibly TRBD1 on 5 matching bases. The sequence was obtained from an adult who received the AZD1222 COVID-19 vaccine. Source: peripheral blood, taken 28 days after the second AZD1222 dose. The CDR3 is CASSFGGANTEAFF. For the CDR3, the DNA is TGTGCCAGCAGCTTCGGGGGTGCGAACACTGAAGCTTTCTTT.